This T cell receptor (beta chain) was recovered during a study of CD8 T cells in ankylosing spondylitis. Whole-study results and caveats: A motif in TCR beta, a set of eight or nine highly homologous variants, appeared characteristic of ankylosing spondylitis blood.

About this clonotype itself: The antigen is undetermined.

TCRdb redid the calling of the 5' RACE reads with MiXCR, one entry per CDR3 protein. Here the sample spans a few hundred thousand distinct CDR3 sequences, approximately 20% being singletons. The TCR comes from a male donor with ankylosing spondylitis. The specimen sequenced was blood, either unsorted or a sorted T cell fraction (not recorded which).

The CDR3 DNA is TGCAGCGTGACTCTAGCGGGAGGAGCGACAGATACGCAGTATTTT. Amino acid sequence: CSVTLAGGATDTQYF. The chain links TRBV29-1 to TRBJ2-3; 11 nucleotides line up with TRBD2. Germline lookup yields CDR1 SQVTM and CDR2 ANQGSEA. V lost 6 bases, J lost 3 bases, and 8 bases stayed unmatched. This CDR3 has 15 residues.